This T cell receptor beta chain was captured by sequencing in a study of blood T cell repertoires in COVID-19. Germline CDR1 and CDR2: LNHDA and SQIVND (reference sequence). The CDR3 is 14 amino acids. The germline V and J ends were trimmed by 8 bases and 4 bases, with 14 bases remaining between them. Profiling relied on immunoSEQ multiplex PCR, and the TCRdb table lists in-frame clones only, not all of them. Of about 200,000 clones in the sample, just under 90% were seen once. This chain links TRBV19 with TRBJ2-2; tentative D call: TRBD2 (6 bases). Sequencing was done on a sample of peripheral blood. The clonotype comes from a man aged 60 to 75 who had recovered from COVID-19. The CDR3 nucleotides are TGTGCCAGTCTGCAGGGACTCAGCACCGGGGAGCTGTTTTTT. Protein sequence: CASLQGLSTGELFF.